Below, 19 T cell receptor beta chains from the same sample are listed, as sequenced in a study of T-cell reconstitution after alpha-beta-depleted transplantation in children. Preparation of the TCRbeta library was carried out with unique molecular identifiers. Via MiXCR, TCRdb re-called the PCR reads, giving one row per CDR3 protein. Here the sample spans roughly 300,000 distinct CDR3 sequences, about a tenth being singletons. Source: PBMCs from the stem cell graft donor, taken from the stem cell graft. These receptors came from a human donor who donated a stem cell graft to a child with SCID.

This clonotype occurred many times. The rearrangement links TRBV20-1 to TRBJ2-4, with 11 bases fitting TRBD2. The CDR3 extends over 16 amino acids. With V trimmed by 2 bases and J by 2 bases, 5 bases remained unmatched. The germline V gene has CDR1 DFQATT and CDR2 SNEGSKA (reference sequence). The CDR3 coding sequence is TGCAGTGCTAGACTTAGCGGGGGGGAGTCCAAAAACATTCAGTACTTC. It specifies CSARLSGGESKNIQYF.

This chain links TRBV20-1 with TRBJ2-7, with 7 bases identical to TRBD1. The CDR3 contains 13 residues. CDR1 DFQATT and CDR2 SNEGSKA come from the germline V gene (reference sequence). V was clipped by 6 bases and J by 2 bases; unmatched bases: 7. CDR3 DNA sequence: TGCAGTGCGCCAGGGGGAGTCACCTACGAGCAGTACTTC. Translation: CSAPGGVTYEQYF.

The CDR3 sequence: CASSLDRDTPRETQYF. The CDR3 nucleotides read TGTGCCAGCAGCTTAGATCGGGACACCCCAAGGGAGACCCAGTACTTC. The rearrangement joins TRBV7-9 to TRBJ2-5; TRBD1 is a possible D gene (6 bases). This CDR3 spans 16 amino acids. Germline V gene sequence: CDR1 SEHNR, CDR2 FQNEAQ (reference sequence). The V gene lost 1 base and the J gene lost 5 bases, with 17 bases spanning the gap.

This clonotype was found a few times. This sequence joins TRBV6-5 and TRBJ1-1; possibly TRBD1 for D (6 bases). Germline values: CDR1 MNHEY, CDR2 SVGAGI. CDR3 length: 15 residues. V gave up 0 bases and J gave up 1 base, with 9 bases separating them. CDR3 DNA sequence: TGTGCCAGCAGTTACTCCGGGACATCGAACACTGAAGCTTTCTTT. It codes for CASSYSGTSNTEAFF.

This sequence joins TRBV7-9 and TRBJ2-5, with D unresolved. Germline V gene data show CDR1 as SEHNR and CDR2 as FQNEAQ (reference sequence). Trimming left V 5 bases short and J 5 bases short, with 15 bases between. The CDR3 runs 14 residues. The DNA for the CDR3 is TGTGCCAGCAGCCAAGGCGTCGGGCTTGAGACCCAGTACTTC. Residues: CASSQGVGLETQYF. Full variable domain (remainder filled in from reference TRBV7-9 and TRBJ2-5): DTGVSQNPRHKITKRGQNVTFRCDPISEHNRLYWYRQTLGQGPEFLTYFQNEAQLEKSRLLSDRFSAERPKGSFSTLEIQRTEQGDSAMYLCASSQGVGLETQYFGPGTRLLVL.

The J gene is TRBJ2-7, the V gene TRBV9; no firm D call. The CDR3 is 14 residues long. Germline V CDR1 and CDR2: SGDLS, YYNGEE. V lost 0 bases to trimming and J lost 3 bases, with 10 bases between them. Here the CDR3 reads CASSVAGYHYEQYF. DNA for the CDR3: TGTGCCAGCAGCGTAGCTGGTTACCACTACGAGCAGTACTTC.

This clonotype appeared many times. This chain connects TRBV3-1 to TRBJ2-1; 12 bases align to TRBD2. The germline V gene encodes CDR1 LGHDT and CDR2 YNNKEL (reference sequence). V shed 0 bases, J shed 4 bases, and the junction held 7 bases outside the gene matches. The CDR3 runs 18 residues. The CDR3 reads CASSQDRASGGAYNEQFF. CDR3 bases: TGTGCCAGCAGCCAAGATCGGGCTAGCGGGGGGGCATACAATGAGCAGTTCTTC.

Here the CDR3 reads CSAQTFRDTYQPQHF. CDR3 sequence (DNA): TGCAGTGCGCAAACCTTCCGGGACACTTATCAGCCCCAGCATTTT. The V and J genes are TRBV20-1 and TRBJ1-5, with D perhaps matching TRBD1 (6 bases). Germline loops: CDR1 DFQATT, CDR2 SNEGSKA (reference sequence). Trimming took 6 bases from V and 5 from J, leaving 20 bases between them. The CDR3 is 15 residues long.

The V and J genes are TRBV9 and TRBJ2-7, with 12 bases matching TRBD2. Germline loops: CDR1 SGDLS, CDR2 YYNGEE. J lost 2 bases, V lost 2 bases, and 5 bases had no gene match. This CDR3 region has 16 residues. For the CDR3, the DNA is TGTGCCAGCAGCGTTTCGGGACTAGCGGGCACCTACGAGCAGTACTTC. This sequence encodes CASSVSGLAGTYEQYF.

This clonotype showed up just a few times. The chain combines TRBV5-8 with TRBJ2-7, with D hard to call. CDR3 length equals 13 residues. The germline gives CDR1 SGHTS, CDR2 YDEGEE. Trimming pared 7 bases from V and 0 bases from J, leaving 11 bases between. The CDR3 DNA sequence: TGTGCCAGCTTGCGAGGATTCTCCTACGAGCAGTACTTC. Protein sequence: CASLRGFSYEQYF.

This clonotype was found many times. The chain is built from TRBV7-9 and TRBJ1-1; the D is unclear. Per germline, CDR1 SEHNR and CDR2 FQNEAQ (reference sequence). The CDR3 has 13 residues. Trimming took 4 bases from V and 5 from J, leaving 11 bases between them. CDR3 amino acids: CASSYLSGTEAFF. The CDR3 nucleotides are TGTGCCAGCAGCTACCTTTCGGGAACTGAAGCTTTCTTT.

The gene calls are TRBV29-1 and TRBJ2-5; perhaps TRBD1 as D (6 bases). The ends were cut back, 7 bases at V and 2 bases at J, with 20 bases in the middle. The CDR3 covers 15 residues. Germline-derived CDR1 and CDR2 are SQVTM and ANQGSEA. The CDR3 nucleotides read TGCAGCGCCCCCCACAGGGATCGTCCACAAGAGACCCAGTACTTC. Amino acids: CSAPHRDRPQETQYF.

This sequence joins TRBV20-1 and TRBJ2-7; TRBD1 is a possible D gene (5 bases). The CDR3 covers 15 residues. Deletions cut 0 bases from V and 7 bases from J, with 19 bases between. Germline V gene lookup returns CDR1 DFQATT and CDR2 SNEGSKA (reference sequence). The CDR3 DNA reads TGCAGTGCTAGAGAAAAATTCAGGGCGGTAGGGGAGCAGTACTTC. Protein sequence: CSAREKFRAVGEQYF.

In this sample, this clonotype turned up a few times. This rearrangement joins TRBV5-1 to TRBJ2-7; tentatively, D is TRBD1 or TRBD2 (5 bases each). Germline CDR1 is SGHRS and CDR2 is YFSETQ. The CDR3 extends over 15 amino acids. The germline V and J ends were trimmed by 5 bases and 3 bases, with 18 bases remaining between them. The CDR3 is CASRPPGRSNYEQYF. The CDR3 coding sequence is TGCGCCAGCAGGCCCCCGGGACGATCCAACTACGAGCAGTACTTC. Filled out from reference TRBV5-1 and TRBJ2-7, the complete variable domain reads KAGVTQTPRYLIKTRGQQVTLSCSPISGHRSVSWYQQTPGQGLQFLFEYFSETQRNKGNFPGRFSGRQFSNSRSEMNVSTLELGDSALYLCASRPPGRSNYEQYFGPGTRLTVT.

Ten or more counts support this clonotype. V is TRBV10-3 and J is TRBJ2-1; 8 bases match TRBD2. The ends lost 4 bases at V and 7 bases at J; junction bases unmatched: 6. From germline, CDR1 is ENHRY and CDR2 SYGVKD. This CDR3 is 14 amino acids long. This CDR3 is CAISVGGALNEQFF. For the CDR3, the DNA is TGTGCCATCAGTGTCGGGGGGGCCCTTAATGAGCAGTTCTTC.

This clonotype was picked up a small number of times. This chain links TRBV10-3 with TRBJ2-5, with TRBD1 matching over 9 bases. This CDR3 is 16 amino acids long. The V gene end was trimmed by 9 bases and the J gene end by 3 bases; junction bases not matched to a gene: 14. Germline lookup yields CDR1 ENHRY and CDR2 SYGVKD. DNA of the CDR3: TGTGCCATTAGCGAGGGGGACAGGGATGAAAAAGAGACCCAGTACTTC. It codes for CAISEGDRDEKETQYF.

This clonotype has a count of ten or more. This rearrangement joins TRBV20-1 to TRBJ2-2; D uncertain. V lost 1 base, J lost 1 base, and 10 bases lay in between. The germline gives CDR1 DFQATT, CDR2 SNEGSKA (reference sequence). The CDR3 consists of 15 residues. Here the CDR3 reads CSARADTWNTGELFF. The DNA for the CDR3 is TGCAGTGCTAGAGCGGATACTTGGAACACCGGGGAGCTGTTTTTT.

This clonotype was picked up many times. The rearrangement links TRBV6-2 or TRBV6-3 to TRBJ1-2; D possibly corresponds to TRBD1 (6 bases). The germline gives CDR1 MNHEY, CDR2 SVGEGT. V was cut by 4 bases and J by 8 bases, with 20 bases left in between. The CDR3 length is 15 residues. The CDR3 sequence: CASSFVQGGSGGYTF. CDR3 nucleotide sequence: TGTGCCAGCAGTTTTGTACAGGGAGGATCTGGGGGCTACACCTTC.

The CDR3 DNA reads TGCGCCAGCAGTGAGTCAGGGGACAGGGGAGATACGCAGTATTTT. Translated: CASSESGDRGDTQYF. This chain joins TRBV10-1 and TRBJ2-3; 10 nucleotides line up with TRBD1. Germline-derived CDR1 and CDR2 are WNHNN and SYGVQD (reference sequence). CDR3 length equals 15 residues. The V and J ends lost 0 bases and 5 bases, in that order; junction bases with no gene match: 2.